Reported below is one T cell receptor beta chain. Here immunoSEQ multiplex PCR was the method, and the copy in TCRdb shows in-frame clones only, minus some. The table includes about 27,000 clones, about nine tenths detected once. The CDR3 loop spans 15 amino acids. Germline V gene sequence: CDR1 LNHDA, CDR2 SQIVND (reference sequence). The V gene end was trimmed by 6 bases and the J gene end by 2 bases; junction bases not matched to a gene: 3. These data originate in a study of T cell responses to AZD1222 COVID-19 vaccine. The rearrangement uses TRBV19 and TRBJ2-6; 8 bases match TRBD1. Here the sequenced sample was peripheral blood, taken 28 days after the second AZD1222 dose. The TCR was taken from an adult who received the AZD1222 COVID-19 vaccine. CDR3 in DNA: TGTGCCAGTAGAGAGACAGGGGCTGGGGCCAACGTCCTGACTTTC. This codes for CASRETGAGANVLTF. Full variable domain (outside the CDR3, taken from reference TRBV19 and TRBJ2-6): DGGITQSPKYLFRKEGQNVTLSCEQNLNHDAMYWYRQDPGQGLRLIYYSQIVNDFQKGDIAEGYSVSREKKESFPLTVTSAQKNPTAFYLCASRETGAGANVLTFGAGSRLTVL.